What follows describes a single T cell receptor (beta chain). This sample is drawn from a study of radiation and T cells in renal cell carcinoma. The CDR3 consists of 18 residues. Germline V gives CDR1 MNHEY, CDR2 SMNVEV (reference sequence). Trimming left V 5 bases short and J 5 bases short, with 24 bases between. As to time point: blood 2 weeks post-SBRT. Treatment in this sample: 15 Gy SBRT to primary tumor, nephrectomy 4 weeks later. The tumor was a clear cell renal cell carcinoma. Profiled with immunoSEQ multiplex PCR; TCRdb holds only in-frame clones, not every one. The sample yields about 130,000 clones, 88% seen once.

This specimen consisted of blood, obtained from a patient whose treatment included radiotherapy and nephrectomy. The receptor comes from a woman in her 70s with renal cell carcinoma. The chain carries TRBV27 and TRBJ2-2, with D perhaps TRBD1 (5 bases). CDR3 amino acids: CASSPQVGSQGSTGELFF. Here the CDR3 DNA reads TGTGCCAGCAGTCCCCAAGTCGGCTCTCAGGGTTCAACCGGGGAGCTGTTTTTT.